The rows below give T cell receptor beta chains drawn from one sample of a study of molecular identifiers for immune sequencing clone quantification. A single record per CDR3 protein comes from TCRdb applying MiXCR to the PCR reads. The repertoire consists of under 350,000 distinct CDR3 sequences, with roughly 24% occurring once and the leading ten covering 0.74%. Input material: naive CD8+ T cells from blood, with Jurkat cell RNA spiked in. These receptors all come from a human donor in good health. Some libraries in this study had Jurkat cell RNA spiked in. Both conserved end residues are part of each CDR3. Some rows mark clone size as missing; the rest say once, few, many or name a class of expanded clone.

cdr3_length,clone_size,j_call,v_call,cdr3_aa
15,few,TRBJ2-3,TRBV7-9,CASSPGDRGLDTQYF
13,few,TRBJ2-7,TRBV5-5,CASSPLQGHEQYF
14,few,TRBJ1-1,TRBV6-5,CASSYRRDYTEAFF
16,.,TRBJ2-2,TRBV20-1,CSAAQRDRGLAGELVF
14,.,TRBJ1-4,TRBV9,CASSTGTVNEKLFF
14,few,TRBJ2-7,TRBV27,CASSTYRGGYEQYF
18,.,TRBJ2-1,TRBV13,CASSSTPASGSSYNEQFF
16,many,TRBJ2-2,TRBV7-9,CASSPRDRGNTGELFF
15,few,TRBJ2-7,TRBV4-1,CASSQQHLNSYEQYF
14,.,TRBJ2-7,TRBV29-1,CSVEGPGRDYEQCF
15,.,TRBJ1-5,TRBV11-2,CASSLGQGVNQPQHF
13,many,TRBJ2-3,TRBV30,CAWSKLNPDTQYF
14,many,TRBJ1-5,TRBV4-1,CASSQVAGVEPQHF
11,.,TRBJ2-1,TRBV12-3/TRBV12-4,CASSIGTGWFF
12,.,TRBJ1-6,TRBV27,CASSILNSPLHF
13,many,TRBJ1-4,TRBV29-1,CSVQWGINEKLFF
13,.,TRBJ2-1,TRBV7-2,CASSLDDYNEQFF
13,few,TRBJ2-4,TRBV20-1,CSARRWEKNIQYF
16,many,TRBJ2-3,TRBV5-1,CASSLSSGSSTDTQYF
15,.,TRBJ2-7,TRBV4-2,CASSQGTLFFDEQYF
16,few,TRBJ1-4,TRBV28,CASSLPRTGDNEKLFF
14,.,TRBJ1-5,TRBV9,CASGQDNSNQPQHF
18,few,TRBJ2-3,TRBV12-3/TRBV12-4,CASSPIRDSTVGPDTQYF
15,many,TRBJ2-5,TRBV9,CASSGTGTRQETQYF